Listed here are 8 T cell receptor beta chains from one sample, sequenced in a study of metastatic and nonmetastatic thyroid tumors. Thyroid surgery was preceded by no treatment in any patient. TCRdb re-analyzed the PCR reads through MiXCR. The sample records about 19,000 clones, 16% being singletons. The sample taken for sequencing was blood. The receptors were gathered from a male donor with papillary thyroid cancer or a benign thyroid nodule (not recorded which). Some clones in this sample may be carry-over from other donors' samples.

This clone has a count of ten or more. The chain is built from TRBV2 and TRBJ2-2; the match to TRBD1 covers 8 bases. This CDR3 has 15 residues. The ends lost 5 bases at V and 5 bases at J; junction bases unmatched: 7. Germline V lookup: CDR1 SNHLY, CDR2 FYNNEI. The CDR3 nucleotides read TGTGCCAGCAGTTACGACAGGGGATGGACCGGGGAGCTGTTTTTT. Its protein is CASSYDRGWTGELFF.

A few counts support this clone. The rearrangement joins TRBV6-2 or TRBV6-3 to TRBJ2-1; tentatively, D is TRBD2 (6 bases). CDR1 is MNHEY and CDR2 is SVGEGT in the germline V gene. The CDR3 runs to 15 residues. V lost 2 bases, J lost 4 bases, and 12 bases lay in between. The CDR3 DNA reads as TGTGCCAGCAGTTACGCCGACGGGGGTTACAATGAGCAGTTCTTC. As protein: CASSYADGGYNEQFF.

V usage is TRBV6-1 and J usage is TRBJ2-1; 14 nucleotides match TRBD2. This CDR3 region has 15 residues. V was clipped by 4 bases and J by 9 bases; unmatched bases: 5. Looked up from germline, CDR1 is MNHNS and CDR2 is SASEGT. The CDR3 coding sequence is TGTGCCAGCAGTGCAGGGACTAGCGGGAGAAGTGAGCAGTTCTTC. This encodes CASSAGTSGRSEQFF.

J is TRBJ2-7 and V is TRBV14; unclear D gene. CDR1 is SGHDN, CDR2 FVKESK, per germline. The length of the CDR3 is 13 residues. The ends were cut back, 11 bases at V and 4 bases at J, with 18 bases in the middle. CDR3: CAWSQVRFYEQYF. The CDR3 nucleotides read TGTGCCTGGAGCCAAGTGAGGTTTTACGAGCAGTACTTC.

This chain links TRBV20-1 with TRBJ1-1; D remains ambiguous. In germline, CDR1 is DFQATT, CDR2 SNEGSKA (reference sequence). The CDR3 is 13 amino acids. V was shortened by 0 bases and J by 3 bases, with 8 bases between the two germline ends. CDR3 nucleotide sequence: TGCAGTGCTAGAGAGGGGTTGGACACTGAAGCTTTCTTT. Amino acids: CSAREGLDTEAFF.

This clone was observed at least ten times. This chain uses TRBV5-4 with TRBJ2-7; 10 bases map to TRBD2. This CDR3 has 15 amino acids. V shed 3 bases and J 3 bases; nucleotides not matched to a gene: 6. The germline V gene has CDR1 SGHNT and CDR2 YYREEE (reference sequence). The CDR3 is CASSSAASGSYEQYF. The CDR3 nucleotides are TGTGCCAGCAGCTCGGCGGCTAGCGGGAGCTACGAGCAGTACTTC.

This clone was counted at least ten times. Other DNA sequences in this specimen translate into the identical CDR3. The chain employs TRBV9 and TRBJ2-3; D unclear. Germline values: CDR1 SGDLS, CDR2 YYNGEE. This CDR3 has 13 residues. V was pared by 4 bases and J by 4 bases, with 10 bases between. CDR3 loop: CASSPNSADTQYF. In DNA, the CDR3 is TGTGCCAGCAGCCCAAACTCCGCAGATACGCAGTATTTT.

About this clone: With a much larger clone just one base away, this may be a read error. Other DNA sequences of this sample code for an identical CDR3. The chain carries TRBV2 and TRBJ1-1; possibly TRBD1 for D (5 bases). The CDR3 totals 14 residues. In germline, CDR1 is SNHLY, CDR2 FYNNEI. CDR3 sequence reads: CASSEWTKNTEAFF. CDR3 sequence (DNA): TGTGCCAGTAGTGAATGGACAAAGAACACTGAAGCCTTCTTT. The complete variable domain, with remaining parts taken from reference TRBV2 and TRBJ1-1, reads EPEVTQTPSHQVTQMGQEVILRCVPISNHLYFYWYRQILGQKVEFLVSFYNNEISEKSEIFDDQFSVERPDGSNFTLKIRSTKLEDSAMYFCASSEWTKNTEAFFGQGTRLTVV.